This TCR beta chain was sequenced during a study of control samples from healthy donors and cancer patients. TCRdb's copy holds only in-frame clones and misses some; the assay was immunoSEQ multiplex PCR. The data contain 150,000 to 160,000 clones, 93% of them singletons. The V gene end was trimmed by 3 bases and the J gene end by 2 bases; junction bases not matched to a gene: 1. Germline V gene data show CDR1 as MDHEN and CDR2 as SYDVKM. The CDR3 has 13 amino acids. This clonotype was obtained from a man aged 45-60 years in good health. Material: blood. The chain employs TRBV28 and TRBJ2-7, with 7 bases fitting TRBD2. In nucleotides, the CDR3 is TGTGCCAGCAGTTTGGGAGGGCCCTACGAGCAGTACTTC. Residues: CASSLGGPYEQYF.